This T cell receptor beta chain was retrieved from a study of shared clonotypes between healthy human individuals. CDR3 length equals 14 residues. Trimming stripped 4 bases from V and 3 bases from J, with 11 bases between. Germline V gene data show CDR1 as SGHDT and CDR2 as YYEEEE. TCRdb keeps only in-frame clones here, not all; method: immunoSEQ multiplex PCR. Of millions of clones listed, roughly 94% are singletons. V usage is TRBV5-6 and J usage is TRBJ1-3, with D possibly being TRBD1 (6 bases). Sequenced input: naive CD4+ T cells sorted from blood. The subset denotes: CD45RA+ positively selected. The receptor comes from a man in his late teens or twenties in good health. The DNA of the CDR3 is TGTGCCAGCAGCCTCTGGACAGATGGAAACACCATATATTTT. Encoded protein: CASSLWTDGNTIYF.